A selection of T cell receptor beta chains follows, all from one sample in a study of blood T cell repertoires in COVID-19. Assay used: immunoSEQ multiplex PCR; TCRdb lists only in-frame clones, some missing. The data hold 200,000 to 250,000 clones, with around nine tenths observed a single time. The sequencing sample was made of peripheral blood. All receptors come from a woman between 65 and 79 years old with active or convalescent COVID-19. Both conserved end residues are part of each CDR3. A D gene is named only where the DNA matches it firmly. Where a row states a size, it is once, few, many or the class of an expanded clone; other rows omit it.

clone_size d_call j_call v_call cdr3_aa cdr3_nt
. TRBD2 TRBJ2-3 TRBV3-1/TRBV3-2 CASSLSSGVGTDTQYF TGTGCCAGCAGCCTTTCGAGCGGGGTGGGCACAGATACGCAGTATTTT
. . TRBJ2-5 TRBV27 CASSLDNQETQYF TGTGCCAGCAGTCTCGACAACCAAGAGACCCAGTACTTC
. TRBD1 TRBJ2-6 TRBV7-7 CASSPGGTGGIGANVLTF TGTGCCAGCAGCCCAGGGGGGACAGGTGGGATTGGGGCCAACGTCCTGACTTTC
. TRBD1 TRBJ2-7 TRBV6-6 CASSPDRGYFTQNYEQYF TGTGCCAGCAGTCCGGACAGGGGTTATTTCACGCAAAATTACGAGCAGTACTTC
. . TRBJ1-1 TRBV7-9 CASSLNAGTFSEAFF TGTGCCAGCAGCTTAAACGCAGGGACATTTTCTGAAGCTTTCTTT
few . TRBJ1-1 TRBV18 CASSTQATNTEAFF TGTGCCAGCTCAACCCAGGCCACGAACACTGAAGCTTTCTTT
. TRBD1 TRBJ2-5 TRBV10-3 CATRPGQPETQYF TGTGCCACGCGACCGGGACAGCCAGAGACCCAGTACTTC
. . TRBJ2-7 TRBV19 CASSIRSPTYEQYF TGTGCCAGTAGTATACGGAGTCCCACCTACGAGCAGTACTTC
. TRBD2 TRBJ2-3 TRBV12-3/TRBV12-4 CASTSGGTDTQYF TGTGCCAGTACTAGCGGGGGCACAGATACGCAGTATTTT
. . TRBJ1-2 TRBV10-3 CAISAQTPSTNYGYTF TGTGCCATCAGTGCCCAGACCCCTAGTACTAACTATGGCTACACCTTC
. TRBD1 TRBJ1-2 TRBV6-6 CASRVTGEASGYTF TGTGCCAGCAGGGTGACAGGGGAGGCTAGTGGCTACACCTTC
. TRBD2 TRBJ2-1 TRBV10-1 CASSERAGLNEQFF TGCGCCAGCAGTGAGCGAGCGGGGCTCAATGAGCAGTTCTTC
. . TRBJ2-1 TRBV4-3 CASSLSSGLGIAIGEQFF TGCGCCAGCAGCCTTTCTTCGGGATTGGGAATAGCGATCGGTGAGCAGTTCTTC
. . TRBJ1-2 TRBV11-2 CASSPLRAGGYTF TGTGCCAGCAGCCCCCTTAGGGCGGGTGGCTACACCTTC
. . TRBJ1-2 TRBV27 CASRGLTYGYTF TGTGCCAGCAGAGGACTCACCTATGGCTACACCTTC
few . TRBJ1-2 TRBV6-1 CASSEVEGRGYTF TGTGCCAGCAGTGAAGTCGAGGGCCGGGGCTACACCTTC
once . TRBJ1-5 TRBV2 CASRRHLNQPQHF TGTGCCAGCAGGCGTCATCTAAATCAGCCCCAGCATTTT
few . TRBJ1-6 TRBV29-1 CSFQQGYNSPLHF TGCAGCTTTCAACAGGGTTATAATTCACCCCTCCACTTT
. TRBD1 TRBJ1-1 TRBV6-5 CASSYDREAMNTEAFF TGTGCCAGCAGTTACGACAGGGAGGCTATGAACACTGAAGCTTTCTTT
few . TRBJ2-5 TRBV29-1 CRGQQEETQYF TGCAGGGGGCAACAGGAAGAGACCCAGTACTTC
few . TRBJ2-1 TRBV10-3 CAISPNTNEQFF TGTGCCATCAGTCCCAACACCAATGAGCAGTTCTTC
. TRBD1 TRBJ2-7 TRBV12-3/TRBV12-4 CASSLGQGEQYF TGTGCCAGCAGCCTTGGACAGGGCGAGCAGTACTTC
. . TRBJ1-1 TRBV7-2 CASSLSVPLLFF TGTGCCAGCAGCTTATCGGTCCCCCTCCTTTTCTTT
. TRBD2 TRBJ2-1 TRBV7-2 CASQSPGLVFSNEQFF TGTGCCAGCCAATCTCCGGGACTAGTTTTTTCCAATGAGCAGTTCTTC
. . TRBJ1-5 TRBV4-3 CASSQRWEGQPQHF TGCGCCAGCAGCCAAAGGTGGGAGGGTCAGCCCCAGCATTTT
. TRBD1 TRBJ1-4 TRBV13 CASSPKTQGAFNEKLFF TGTGCCAGCAGCCCAAAAACTCAGGGGGCCTTTAATGAAAAACTGTTTTTT
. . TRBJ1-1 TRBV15 CATSPMMNTEAFF TGTGCCACCAGCCCTATGATGAACACTGAAGCTTTCTTT
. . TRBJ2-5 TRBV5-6 CASSLHVQETQYF TGTGCCAGCAGCTTGCATGTCCAAGAGACCCAGTACTTC
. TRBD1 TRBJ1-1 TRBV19 CASSIPGQGNTEAFF TGTGCCAGTAGTATCCCGGGACAGGGCAATACTGAAGCTTTCTTT
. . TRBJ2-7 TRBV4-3 CASSQEGGSRVGEQYF TGCGCCAGCAGCCAAGAGGGCGGTAGCAGGGTAGGGGAGCAGTACTTC
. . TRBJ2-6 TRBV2 CASSPDGGSGANVLTF TGTGCCAGCAGCCCAGATGGCGGCTCTGGGGCCAACGTCCTGACTTTC
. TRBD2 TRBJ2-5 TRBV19 CASSIDPPGLAGAQETQYF TGTGCCAGTAGTATAGACCCCCCGGGACTAGCGGGGGCCCAAGAGACCCAGTACTTC
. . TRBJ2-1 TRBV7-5 CARSPKRLAGAPGDNEQFF TGTGCCAGAAGCCCCAAGCGGCTAGCGGGGGCGCCAGGAGACAATGAGCAGTTCTTC
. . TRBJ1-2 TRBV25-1 CASSESGTAGGYTF TGTGCCAGCAGTGAATCGGGGACGGCGGGGGGCTACACCTTC
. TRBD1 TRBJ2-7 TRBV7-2 CASSLFRDRLNEQYF TGTGCCAGCAGCTTATTTAGGGACAGGTTAAACGAGCAGTACTTC
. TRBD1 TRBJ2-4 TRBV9 CASSVAGTGNIQYF TGTGCCAGCAGCGTCGCCGGGACAGGGAACATTCAGTACTTC
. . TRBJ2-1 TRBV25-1 CASSEWAGYNEQFF TGTGCCAGCAGTGAATGGGCAGGATACAATGAGCAGTTCTTC
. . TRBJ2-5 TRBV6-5 CASRVDRGGSETQYF TGTGCCAGCAGGGTCGACAGGGGAGGGTCGGAGACCCAGTACTTC
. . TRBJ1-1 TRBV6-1 CASSEPSGRGRSEAFF TGTGCCAGCAGTGAACCATCAGGGCGGGGGAGGAGTGAAGCTTTCTTT
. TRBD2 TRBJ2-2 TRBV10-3 CAITSGGPSNTGELFF TGTGCCATAACAAGCGGGGGGCCCTCGAACACCGGGGAGCTGTTTTTT
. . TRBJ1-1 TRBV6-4 CASSVEGHTEAFF TGTGCCAGCAGTGTGGAGGGTCACACTGAAGCTTTCTTT
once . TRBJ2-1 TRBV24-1 CATSDWTNYNEQFF TGTGCCACCAGTGATTGGACAAATTACAATGAGCAGTTCTTC
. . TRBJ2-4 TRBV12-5 CASGFGQAKNIQYF TGTGCTAGTGGTTTCGGACAGGCCAAAAACATTCAGTACTTC
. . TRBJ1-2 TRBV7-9 CASSLTQRGYTF TGTGCCAGCAGCTTAACCCAGAGGGGCTACACCTTC
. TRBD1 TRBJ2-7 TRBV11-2 CASSFGSGTGEGEQYF TGTGCCAGCAGCTTCGGATCCGGGACAGGGGAGGGGGAGCAGTACTTC
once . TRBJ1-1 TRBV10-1 CASSPRAGTEAFF TGCGCCAGCAGCCCCAGGGCAGGCACTGAAGCTTTCTTT
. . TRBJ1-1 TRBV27 CASSFRSSRGTEAFF TGTGCCAGCAGCTTCAGGAGTTCCCGGGGGACTGAAGCTTTCTTT
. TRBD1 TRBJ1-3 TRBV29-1 CGTSGGGNTIYF TGCGGAACCTCAGGGGGAGGAAACACCATATATTTT
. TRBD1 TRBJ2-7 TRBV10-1 CASGDRGWEQYF TGCGCCAGCGGCGACAGGGGATGGGAGCAGTACTTC
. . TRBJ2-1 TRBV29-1 CSVEITGNEQFF TGCAGCGTTGAAATAACGGGTAATGAGCAGTTCTTC
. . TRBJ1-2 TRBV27 CASSLAQNYGYTF TGTGCCAGCAGTTTAGCTCAGAACTATGGCTACACCTTC